Listed below are T cell receptor beta chains from one sample, sequenced in a study of tumor-infiltrating lymphocytes in primary liver carcinoma. Each CDR3 protein gets one entry after TCRdb re-called the multiplex PCR reads with MiXCR. The sample holds just over 300,000 distinct CDR3 sequences; around three fifths are singletons and the top ten take about 15%. Sequencing used peripheral blood. The receptor set was obtained from a woman in her thirties with primary liver carcinoma and hepatitis B virus infection. The CDR3 runs from the conserved cysteine through the conserved F or W. Fields, in order: D gene, V gene, J gene, clone size, CDR3 protein, CDR3 DNA. The D gene is left open where the match is weak. A row's size may be missing; if present it is once, few, many or a size class.

TRBD2	TRBV12-3/TRBV12-4	TRBJ2-7	few	CASSRTSGRSYEQYF	TGTGCCAGCAGTAGGACTAGCGGGAGGTCCTACGAGCAGTACTTC
-	TRBV4-2	TRBJ2-7	few	CASSQGAGMDYEQYF	TGTGCCAGCAGCCAAGGAGCAGGGATGGATTACGAGCAGTACTTC
-	TRBV5-1	TRBJ2-1	few	CASIVSTGSSYNEQFF	TGCGCCAGCATCGTATCTACAGGGAGCTCCTACAATGAGCAGTTCTTC
TRBD2	TRBV6-5	TRBJ2-1	few	CASSYSTSGNNEQFF	TGTGCCAGCAGTTACTCGACTAGCGGGAACAATGAGCAGTTCTTC
-	TRBV11-2	TRBJ2-1	-	CACSLGMGARYNEQFF	TGTGCCTGCAGCTTAGGGATGGGGGCACGGTACAACGAGCAGTTCTTC
-	TRBV29-1	TRBJ2-3	-	CSVRTAADTQYF	TGCAGCGTAAGGACGGCCGCAGATACGCAGTATTTT
TRBD2	TRBV6-5	TRBJ2-3	-	CAMSPLAVSTDTQYF	TGTGCCATGAGTCCACTAGCGGTGAGCACAGATACGCAGTATTTT
TRBD2	TRBV6-5	TRBJ2-7	many	CASRKDRDYSYEQYF	TGTGCCAGCCGAAAGGACCGGGACTACTCCTACGAGCAGTACTTC
-	TRBV13	TRBJ2-1	-	CASSLRSGNEQFF	TGTGCCAGCAGCTTACGGAGCGGCAATGAGCAGTTCTTC
-	TRBV28	TRBJ2-5	once	CASSLYPILSASYGETQYF	TGTGCCAGTAGTTTATACCCGATCCTTAGCGCGAGTTATGGGGAGACCCAGTACTTC
-	TRBV4-2	TRBJ2-3	-	CTSSPFFGDTQYF	TGTACCAGCAGCCCGTTCTTCGGGGATACGCAATATTTT
TRBD1	TRBV6-5	TRBJ2-2	few	CASRAPGQPTGELFF	TGTGCCAGCAGGGCCCCGGGACAGCCCACCGGGGAGCTGTTTTTT
-	TRBV11-2	TRBJ2-2	-	CASRQGHANAGELFF	TGTGCCAGCAGACAGGGACACGCGAACGCCGGGGAGCTGTTCTTT
-	TRBV12-3/TRBV12-4	TRBJ1-5	-	CASSGRISNQPQHF	TGTGCCAGCAGTGGGCGGATCAGCAACCAGCCCCAGCATTTT
-	TRBV6-1	TRBJ2-2	-	CASSEGWWLAGELFF	TGTGCTAGCAGTGAAGGGTGGTGGCTCGCCGGGGAGCTGTTTTTT
-	TRBV30	TRBJ2-1	-	CVWSVAGGFSRERNEQFF	TGTGTCTGGAGTGTGGCCGGGGGCTTTTCGCGGGAGAGGAATGAGCAGTTCTTC
TRBD1	TRBV12-3/TRBV12-4	TRBJ2-3	-	CANTDWDRGTDTQYF	TGTGCCAACACCGACTGGGACAGGGGTACAGATACGCAGTATTTT
-	TRBV12-3/TRBV12-4	TRBJ2-3	-	CASRKIDFADTQYF	TGTGCCAGCAGAAAGATAGATTTTGCAGATACGCAGTATTTT
-	TRBV5-8	TRBJ2-1	-	CANSLGQIYNEQFF	TGTGCCAACAGCTTGGGGCAGATCTACAATGAGCAGTTCTTC
-	TRBV7-9	TRBJ2-1	-	CASRKGGSYNEQFF	TGTGCCAGCAGGAAAGGTGGCTCCTACAATGAGCAGTTCTTC
-	TRBV7-8	TRBJ2-3	-	CASSKQGGGNQPQYF	TGTGCCAGCAGTAAACAGGGAGGGGGCAATCAGCCCCAGTATTTT
TRBD2	TRBV12-3/TRBV12-4	TRBJ2-7	many	CASSRLAGAYEQYF	TGTGCCAGCAGCAGACTAGCGGGAGCCTACGAGCAGTACTTC
-	TRBV7-8	TRBJ2-5	-	CASSLVGGVGETQYF	TGTGCCAGCAGCTTGGTCGGGGGAGTGGGTGAGACCCAGTACTTC
-	TRBV28	TRBJ2-2	few	CASTTSSTGELFF	TGTGCCAGCACTACTAGTTCCACCGGGGAGCTGTTTTTT
TRBD2	TRBV6-5	TRBJ2-5	few	CASSPRGDQTQYF	TGTGCCAGCAGTCCCCGGGGGGATCAGACCCAGTACTTC
-	TRBV4-3	TRBJ2-2	few	CASSQGSFLAVNTGELFF	TGCGCCAGCAGCCAAGGGTCTTTTCTAGCAGTGAACACCGGGGAGCTGTTTTTT
TRBD2	TRBV28	TRBJ2-1	-	CANSPTSVSYNEQFF	TGTGCCAACAGCCCAACTAGCGTCTCCTACAATGAGCAGTTCTTC